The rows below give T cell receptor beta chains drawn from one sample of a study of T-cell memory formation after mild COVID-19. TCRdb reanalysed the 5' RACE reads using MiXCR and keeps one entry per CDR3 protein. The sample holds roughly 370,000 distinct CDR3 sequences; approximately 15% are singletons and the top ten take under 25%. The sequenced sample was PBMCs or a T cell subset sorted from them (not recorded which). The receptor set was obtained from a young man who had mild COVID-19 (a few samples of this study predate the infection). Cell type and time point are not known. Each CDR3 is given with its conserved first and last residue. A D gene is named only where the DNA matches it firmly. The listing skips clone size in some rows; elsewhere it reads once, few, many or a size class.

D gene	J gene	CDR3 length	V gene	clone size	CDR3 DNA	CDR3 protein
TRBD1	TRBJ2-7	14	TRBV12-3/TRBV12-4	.	TGTGCCAGCAGGATTGACAGGGGGCGCGGCGAGCAGTACTTC	CASRIDRGRGEQYF
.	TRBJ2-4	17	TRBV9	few	TGTGCCACCTTTGTAACGGGTAAAGGTAGAGCCAAAAACATTCAGTACTTC	CATFVTGKGRAKNIQYF
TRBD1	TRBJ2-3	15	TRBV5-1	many	TGCGCCAGCCGACGCTGGGACAGAAACACAGATACGCAGTATTTT	CASRRWDRNTDTQYF
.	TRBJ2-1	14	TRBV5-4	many	TGTGCCAGCTTTTTCGGCCCAGGGGAGAATGAGCAGTTCTTC	CASFFGPGENEQFF
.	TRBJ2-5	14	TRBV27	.	TGTGCCAGCAGTTTAGGTCTAGAGGGAGAGACCCAGTACTTC	CASSLGLEGETQYF
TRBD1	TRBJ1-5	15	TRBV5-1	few	TGCGCCAGCAGCATGGGGACAGGCCACAATCAGCCCCAGCATTTT	CASSMGTGHNQPQHF
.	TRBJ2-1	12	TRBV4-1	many	TGCGCCAGCAGCCAAGGGGGGAATGAGCAGTTCTTC	CASSQGGNEQFF
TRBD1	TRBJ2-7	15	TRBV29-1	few	TGCAGCGTTGAAGGTAACAGGGGCCCGTCCTACGAGCAGTACTTC	CSVEGNRGPSYEQYF
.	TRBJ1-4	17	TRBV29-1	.	TGCAGCGTTGAAGATCCCCGGGCCTCGGAACCGAATGAAAAACTGTTTTTT	CSVEDPRASEPNEKLFF
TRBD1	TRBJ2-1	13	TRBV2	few	TGTGCCAGCAGTAGAACAGGGGGCAGGGAGCAGTTCTTC	CASSRTGGREQFF
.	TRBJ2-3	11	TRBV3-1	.	TGTGCCGCGGGACTGTTAGATACGCAGTATTTT	CAAGLLDTQYF
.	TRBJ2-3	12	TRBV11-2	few	TGTGCCAGCAGTCAGCATGGAGATACGCAGTATTTT	CASSQHGDTQYF
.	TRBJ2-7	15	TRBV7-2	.	TGTGCCAGCAGCTTAGCACAGGCGCGCCCCTACGAGCAGTACTTC	CASSLAQARPYEQYF
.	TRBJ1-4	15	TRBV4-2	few	TGTGCCAGCAGCCAAGCCAGGACAATGGAAAAAAAACTGTTTTTT	CASSQARTMEKKLFF
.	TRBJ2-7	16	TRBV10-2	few	TGCGCCAGCAGTGAGTCGAAGGGGGGCCCCTCCTACGAGCAGTACTTC	CASSESKGGPSYEQYF
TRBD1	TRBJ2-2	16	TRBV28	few	TGTGCCAGCAGTTTTAGGGGACAGGTCGGCACCGGGGAGCTGTTTTTT	CASSFRGQVGTGELFF
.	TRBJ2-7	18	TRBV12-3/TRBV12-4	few	TGTGCCAGCAGTTTGATAGGGGCCGGAAGCGGTCGCGCCACTGAGCAGTACTTC	CASSLIGAGSGRATEQYF
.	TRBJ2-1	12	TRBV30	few	TGTGCCTGGAGTCCCCAGTACAATGAGCAGTTCTTC	CAWSPQYNEQFF
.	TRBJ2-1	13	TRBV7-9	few	TGTGCCAGCAGCTTACTGGAGGTTCATGAGCAGTTCTTC	CASSLLEVHEQFF
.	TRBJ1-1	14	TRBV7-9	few	TGTGCCAGCATCGAGGGAATTATGAACACTGAAGCTTTCTTT	CASIEGIMNTEAFF
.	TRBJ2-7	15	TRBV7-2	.	TGTGCCAGCAGCTTAGTCGGAACCCCAAGAAGAGAGCAGTACTTC	CASSLVGTPRREQYF
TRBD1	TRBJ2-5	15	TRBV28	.	TGTGCCAGCACAGATAGGGGACAGGACCAAGAGACCCAGTACTTC	CASTDRGQDQETQYF
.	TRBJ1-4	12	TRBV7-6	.	TGTGCCAGCAGCTTAGAGCGCGAAAAACTGTTTTTT	CASSLEREKLFF
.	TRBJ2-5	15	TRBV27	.	TGTGCCAGCAGTCCCTCTTTCGGACAGCAAGAGACCCAGTACTTC	CASSPSFGQQETQYF
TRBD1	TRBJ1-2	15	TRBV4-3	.	TGCGCCAGCAGCCACGCCAGGGGGCAGAACTATGGCTACACCTTC	CASSHARGQNYGYTF
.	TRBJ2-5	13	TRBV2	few	TGTGCCAGCAGTGGGCGGAGTAGAGAGACCCAGTACTTC	CASSGRSRETQYF
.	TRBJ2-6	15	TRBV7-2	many	TGTGCCAGCAGCTTAGTGGCCTCTGGGGCCAACGTCCTGACTTTC	CASSLVASGANVLTF
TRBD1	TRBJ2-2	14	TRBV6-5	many	TGTGCCAGCAGTTCCGGACAGGGCACCGGGGAGCTGTTTTTT	CASSSGQGTGELFF
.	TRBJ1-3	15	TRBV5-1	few	TGCGCCAGCAGCGGTGGCTGGGGCTCTGGAAACACCATATATTTT	CASSGGWGSGNTIYF
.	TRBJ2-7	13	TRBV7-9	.	TGTGCCAGCAGCTTAGGCCGTAGTGGCGAGCAGTACTTC	CASSLGRSGEQYF
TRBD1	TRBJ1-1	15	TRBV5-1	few	TGCGCCAGCAGGCCCGGGACAGGGGCCCCCACTGAAGCTTTCTTT	CASRPGTGAPTEAFF
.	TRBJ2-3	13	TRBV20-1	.	TGCAGTGCTTCCCCCCTAGTGGGAGATACGCAGTATTTT	CSASPLVGDTQYF
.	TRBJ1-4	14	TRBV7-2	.	TGTGCCAGCAGCCTTAACAGGGTCCGTGAAAAACTGTTTTTT	CASSLNRVREKLFF
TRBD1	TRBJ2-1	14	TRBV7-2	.	TGTGCCAGCAGCTTAGTGGGACAGAATAATGAGCAGTTCTTC	CASSLVGQNNEQFF
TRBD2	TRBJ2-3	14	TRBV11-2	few	TGTGCCAGCAGCATGGGACTACACACAGATACGCAGTATTTT	CASSMGLHTDTQYF
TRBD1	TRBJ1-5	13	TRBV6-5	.	TGTGCCAGCAGAGAGGGGGCAGTTCAGCCCCAGCATTTT	CASREGAVQPQHF
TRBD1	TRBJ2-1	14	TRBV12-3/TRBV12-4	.	TGTGCCAGCACCCCCGACAGGGCCTACAATGAGCAGTTCTTC	CASTPDRAYNEQFF
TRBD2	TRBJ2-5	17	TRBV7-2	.	TGTGCCAGCAGCTTAGGGGGACTAGTCCAGATCCAAGAGACCCAGTACTTC	CASSLGGLVQIQETQYF
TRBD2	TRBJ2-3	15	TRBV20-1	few	TGCAGTGCTACCGGGACTAGCGGAAACACAGATACGCAGTATTTT	CSATGTSGNTDTQYF
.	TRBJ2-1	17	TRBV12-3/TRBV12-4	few	TGTGCCAGCAGCCCCAGGGGGGGACCCATGACCTACAATGAGCAGTTCTTC	CASSPRGGPMTYNEQFF
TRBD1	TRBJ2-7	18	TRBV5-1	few	TGCGCCAGCAACCCATTGGGGCAGGGGGCCACGCGAAGCTACGAGCAGTACTTC	CASNPLGQGATRSYEQYF
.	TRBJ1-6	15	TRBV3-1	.	TGTGCCACCAAGAAAGGAGACGCCTATAATTCACCCCTCCACTTT	CATKKGDAYNSPLHF
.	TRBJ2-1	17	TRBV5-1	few	TGCGCCAGCAGCGCCGACCCGTTGGGGGAGTCCTACAATGAGCAGTTCTTC	CASSADPLGESYNEQFF
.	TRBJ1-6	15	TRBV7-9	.	TGTGCCAGCAGCTCCCGCCGGGAAGATAATTCACCCCTCCACTTT	CASSSRREDNSPLHF
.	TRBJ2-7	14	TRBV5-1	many	TGCGCCAGCACCAAGGACACGTTCTCCTACGAGCAGTACTTC	CASTKDTFSYEQYF
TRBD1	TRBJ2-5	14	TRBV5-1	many	TGCGCCAGCAGCGACCCGGGACAGCAAGAGACCCAGTACTTC	CASSDPGQQETQYF
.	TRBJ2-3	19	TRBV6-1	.	TGTGCCAGCAGTGAACGGTATGGTAAAGGGTTGAGATGGACAGATACGCAGTATTTT	CASSERYGKGLRWTDTQYF
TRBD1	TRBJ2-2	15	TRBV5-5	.	TGTGCCAGCAGCCGGACAGGGGTAAACACCGGGGAGCTGTTTTTT	CASSRTGVNTGELFF
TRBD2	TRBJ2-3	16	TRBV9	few	TGTGCCAGCAGCGTAGGAGATAGCGGGAGCACAGATACGCAGTATTTT	CASSVGDSGSTDTQYF
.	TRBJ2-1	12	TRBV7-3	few	TGTGCCAGCAGCCGCAACCATGCCGAGCAGTTCTTC	CASSRNHAEQFF
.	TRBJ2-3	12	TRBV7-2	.	TGTGCCAGCAGCTGGTTCACAGATACGCAGTATTTT	CASSWFTDTQYF
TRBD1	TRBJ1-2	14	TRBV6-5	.	TGTGCCAGCAGTTACTTGGACAGGGTAGAGGGCTACACCTTC	CASSYLDRVEGYTF
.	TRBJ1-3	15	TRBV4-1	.	TGCGCCAGCAGCCAAGCCCCGTACTCTGGAAACACCATATATTTT	CASSQAPYSGNTIYF